This T cell receptor (beta chain) was identified during a study of cytomegalovirus exposure and HLA in healthy donors. In the case of this clone: Antigen unknown.

Study results and caveats: 150 or so TCR beta chains were listed as cytomegalovirus-associated.

PCR used 60 Vbeta primers and 13 Jbeta primers. Repertoires were generated with immunoSEQ multiplex PCR, while TCRdb's copy carries only in-frame clones and drops some. This table holds approximately 100,000 clones, 74% found once. Germline loops: CDR1 SGDLS, CDR2 YYNGEE. Trimming stripped 3 bases from V and 1 base from J, with 13 bases between. The CDR3 has 15 amino acids. The material sequenced was PBMCs. The V and J genes are TRBV9 and TRBJ1-1; tentatively, D is TRBD1 (5 bases). The sequence derives from a man over 45 in good health and CMV-seropositive. This chain's CDR3 is CASSDGAVGNTEAFF. The CDR3, as DNA: TGTGCCAGCAGCGATGGGGCAGTCGGGAACACTGAAGCTTTCTTT.